These 9 T cell receptor beta chains came from one sample sequenced in a study of cytomegalovirus exposure and HLA in healthy donors. With 60 Vbeta and 13 Jbeta primers, the PCR was carried out. Produced via immunoSEQ multiplex PCR; TCRdb's table is partial and in-frame only. The sample comprises more than 65,000 clones, about 79% of which are singletons, and over 4.5% rests with the top ten. Sequenced sample: PBMCs. These receptors were obtained from a man in his late teens or twenties in good health and CMV-seropositive.

This clone was seen a few times. The chain is built from TRBV20-1 and TRBJ1-5; D is perhaps TRBD1 (6 bases). Trimming cost V 8 bases and J 7 bases, with 12 bases left between them. From germline, CDR1 is DFQATT and CDR2 SNEGSKA (reference sequence). This CDR3 spans 11 amino acids. Here the CDR3 reads CSLGAGQPQHF. The CDR3 DNA is TGCAGTCTGGGGGCTGGGCAGCCCCAGCATTTT.

The chain recombines TRBV28 with TRBJ1-5; D is unclear. Germline V gives CDR1 MDHEN, CDR2 SYDVKM. The CDR3 sequence is 16 residues long. V shed 5 bases and J shed 0 bases, with 14 bases lying between them. CDR3 sequence: CASSPRRWRSNQPQHF. In nucleotides, the CDR3 is TGTGCCAGCAGTCCCCGCAGGTGGCGTAGCAATCAGCCCCAGCATTTT.

This clone has just one count. The chain is built from TRBV7-3 and TRBJ1-1; TRBD1 aligns across 9 bases. The CDR3 sequence is 14 residues long. V shed 7 bases, J shed 3 bases, and the junction held 6 bases outside the gene matches. Germline V gene sequence: CDR1 SGHTA, CDR2 FQGTGA. This chain's CDR3 is CASTRTGADTEAFF. The CDR3 DNA follows: TGTGCCAGCACCCGGACAGGGGCGGACACTGAAGCTTTCTTT. Full variable domain (missing parts from reference TRBV7-3 and TRBJ1-1): GAGVSQTPSNKVTEKGKYVELRCDPISGHTALYWYRQSLGQGPEFLIYFQGTGAADDSGLPNDRFFAVRPEGSVSTLKIQRTERGDSAVYLCASTRTGADTEAFFGQGTRLTVV.

The V call is TRBV6-1, the J call TRBJ2-7; TRBD2 agrees at 9 bases. Unmatched junction bases numbered 3, after V lost 3 bases and J lost 3 bases. The CDR3 totals 14 residues. The germline CDR1 and CDR2 sequences are MNHNS and SASEGT. This CDR3 reads CASSDPAGGYEQYF. In DNA, the CDR3 is TGTGCCAGCAGTGATCCAGCGGGAGGCTACGAGCAGTACTTC.

This chain links TRBV14 with TRBJ2-7, with D maybe TRBD1 (6 bases). Germline V lookup: CDR1 SGHDN, CDR2 FVKESK. Trimming removed 0 bases at V and 4 bases at J, with 10 bases between. The CDR3 covers 14 residues. Here the CDR3 DNA reads TGTGCCAGCAGCCAAGAGGGCAGGGGTTACGAGCAGTACTTC. Translated: CASSQEGRGYEQYF. The full variable domain, with the rest looked up from reference TRBV14 and TRBJ2-7, is EAGVTQFPSHSVIEKGQTVTLRCDPISGHDNLYWYRRVMGKEIKFLLHFVKESKQDESGMPNNRFLAERTGGTYSTLKVQPAELEDSGVYFCASSQEGRGYEQYFGPGTRLTVT.

The J gene is TRBJ2-3, the V gene TRBV7-8; 7 positions match TRBD2. The CDR3 is 13 amino acids. In germline, CDR1 is SGHVS, CDR2 FQNEAQ. The V gene end was trimmed by 5 bases and the J gene end by 5 bases; junction bases not matched to a gene: 4. The CDR3 loop is CASSHPSGDTQYF. The CDR3 DNA is TGTGCCAGCAGCCATCCTAGCGGAGATACGCAGTATTTT.

The rearrangement uses TRBV10-2 and TRBJ1-3, with TRBD1 identical over 8 bases. Germline CDR1 and CDR2: WSHSY and SAAADI. The V and J ends lost 6 bases and 3 bases, in that order; junction bases with no gene match: 4. The CDR3 runs to 14 residues. The CDR3: CASSRGLDGNTIYF. Here the CDR3 DNA reads TGCGCCAGCAGCAGGGGGCTGGATGGAAACACCATATATTTT.

The chain combines TRBV10-1 with TRBJ2-7, with 8 bases fitting TRBD1. The CDR3 contains 13 residues. V lost 6 bases to trimming and J lost 3 bases; unmatched junction nucleotides: 4. Germline V gene data show CDR1 as WNHNN and CDR2 as SYGVQD (reference sequence). Written as DNA, the CDR3 is TGCGCCAGCAGCGAGGGGACAGGCTACGAGCAGTACTTC. The encoded protein is CASSEGTGYEQYF.

J is TRBJ2-3 and V is TRBV2, with D perhaps TRBD2 (5 bases). This CDR3 has 16 amino acids. Trimming shortened V by 1 base and J by 2 bases, and 13 bases separated the two germline ends. CDR1 and CDR2 (germline): SNHLY, FYNNEI. CDR3 protein: CASSEVLTTLTDTQYF. For the CDR3, the DNA is TGTGCCAGCAGTGAAGTGCTGACTACCCTCACAGATACGCAGTATTTT.